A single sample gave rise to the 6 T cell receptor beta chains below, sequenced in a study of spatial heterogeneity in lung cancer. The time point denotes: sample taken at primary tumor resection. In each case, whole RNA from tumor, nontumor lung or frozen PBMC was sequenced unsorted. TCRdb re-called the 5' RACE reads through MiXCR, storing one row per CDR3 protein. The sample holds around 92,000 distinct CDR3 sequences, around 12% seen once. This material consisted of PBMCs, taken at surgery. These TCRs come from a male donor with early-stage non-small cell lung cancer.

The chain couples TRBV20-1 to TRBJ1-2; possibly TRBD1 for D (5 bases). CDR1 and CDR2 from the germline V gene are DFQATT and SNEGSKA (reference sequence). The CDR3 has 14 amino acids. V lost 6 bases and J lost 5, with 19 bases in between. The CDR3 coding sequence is TGCAGTGCAAGACCCGGGACTGACGGATATGGCTACACCTTC. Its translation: CSARPGTDGYGYTF.

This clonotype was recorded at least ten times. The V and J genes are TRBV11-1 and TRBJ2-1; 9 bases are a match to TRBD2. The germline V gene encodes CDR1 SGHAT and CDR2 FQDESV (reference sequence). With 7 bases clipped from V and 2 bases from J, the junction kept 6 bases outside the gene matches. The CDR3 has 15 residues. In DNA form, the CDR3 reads TGTGCCAGCAACAGAGCGGGGGGCCCCTACAATGAGCAGTTCTTC. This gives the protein CASNRAGGPYNEQFF.

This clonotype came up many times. The CDR3 bases are TGTGCCAGCAGCTTAGCTACCCCGACAGGGGGAGGGACCCAGTACTTC. This sequence encodes CASSLATPTGGGTQYF. V and J are TRBV7-6 and TRBJ2-5, with TRBD1 matching over 9 bases. Unmatched junction bases numbered 9, after V lost 0 bases and J lost 7 bases. Germline V gene lookup returns CDR1 SGHVS and CDR2 FNYEAQ. There are 16 residues in the CDR3.

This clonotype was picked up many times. Written as DNA, the CDR3 is TGCAGTGCTAGAAAAGGGGGCGGAAGCAATCAGCCCCAGCATTTT. Translating it yields CSARKGGGSNQPQHF. This chain connects TRBV20-1 to TRBJ1-5; 7 bases match TRBD1. Germline CDR1 reads DFQATT; CDR2 reads SNEGSKA (reference sequence). There are 15 residues in the CDR3. With V trimmed by 2 bases and J by 1 base, 5 bases remained unmatched.

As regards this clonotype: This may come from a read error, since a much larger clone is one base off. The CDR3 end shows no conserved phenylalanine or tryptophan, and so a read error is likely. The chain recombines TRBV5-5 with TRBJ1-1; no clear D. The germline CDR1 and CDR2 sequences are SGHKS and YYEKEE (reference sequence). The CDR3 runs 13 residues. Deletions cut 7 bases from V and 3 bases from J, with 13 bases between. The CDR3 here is CASHSSADTEAFL. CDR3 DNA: TGTGCCAGCCATTCGAGTGCGGACACTGAAGCTTTCCTT.

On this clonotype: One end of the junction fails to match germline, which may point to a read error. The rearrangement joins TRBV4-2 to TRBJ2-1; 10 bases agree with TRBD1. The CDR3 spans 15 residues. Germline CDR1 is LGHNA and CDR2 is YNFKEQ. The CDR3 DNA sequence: TGTGTCAGCAGCGCCCGGGACAGGGGCTACAATGAGCAGTTCTTC. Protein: CVSSARDRGYNEQFF.